This T cell receptor (beta chain) derives from a study of shared clonotypes between healthy human individuals. Study-wide background: The donor pool was made up of a couple of women and three men aged 18 to 49.

Every subset had its genomic DNA shared out evenly among several immunoSEQ plates. Some clones are missing from TCRdb's copy, which holds only in-frame ones; the method was immunoSEQ multiplex PCR. The sample holds about 2.1 million clones, just over 90% seen once. Naive CD8 cells comprised CD45RO-negative, CCR7-positively selected cells, excluding terminally differentiated effector memory CD45RA+ cells. The study enrolled healthy HIV-negative adults without recent acute infections or vaccinations as donors. V gave up 3 bases and J gave up 3 bases, with 10 bases separating them. Germline CDR1 reads SGDLS; CDR2 reads YYNGEE. The CDR3 extends over 13 amino acids.

The clonotype was recovered from a young man in good health. Some clones in this sample may be carry-over from other donors' samples. The rearrangement uses TRBV9 and TRBJ2-7; D could derive from TRBD1 or TRBD2 (6 bases each). Sequences were obtained from naive CD8+ T cells from PBMCs. CDR3 sequence (DNA): TGTGCCAGCAGCGCGCGGGACAACTACGAGCAGTACTTC. Protein sequence: CASSARDNYEQYF.